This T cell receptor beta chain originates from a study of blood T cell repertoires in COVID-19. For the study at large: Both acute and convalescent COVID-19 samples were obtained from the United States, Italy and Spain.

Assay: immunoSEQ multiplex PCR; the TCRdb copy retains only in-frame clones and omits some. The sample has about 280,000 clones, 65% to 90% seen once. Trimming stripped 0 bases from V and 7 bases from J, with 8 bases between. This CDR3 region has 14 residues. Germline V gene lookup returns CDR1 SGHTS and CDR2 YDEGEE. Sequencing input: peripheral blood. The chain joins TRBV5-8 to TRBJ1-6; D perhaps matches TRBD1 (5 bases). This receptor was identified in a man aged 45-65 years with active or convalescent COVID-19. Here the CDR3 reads CASSLGGRNSPLHF. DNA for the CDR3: TGTGCCAGCAGCTTGGGGGGCAGGAATTCACCCCTCCACTTT.